The T cell receptor (beta chain) under discussion was sequenced for a study of cytomegalovirus exposure and HLA in healthy donors. Looking at the study overall: Among 150 million to 200 million T cells, an earlier analysis found 117 million unique TCR beta sequences.

The length of the CDR3 is 16 residues. V lost 4 bases and J lost 0; bases outside the gene matches: 5. Germline values: CDR1 MNHEY, CDR2 SMNVEV (reference sequence). It was with 60 Vbeta and 13 Jbeta primers that the PCR ran. In the source study's methods: Around 10 million of the 75 million to 95 million unique TCR beta chains counted in a later analysis were shared. Sequenced by immunoSEQ multiplex PCR; TCRdb stores in-frame clones only, minus some. The V and J calls and clone size are taken from that table; D and trimming were inferred from the DNA. The sample holds about 130,000 clones, 75% to 85% seen once.

The chain carries TRBV27 and TRBJ1-5; 8 bases agree with TRBD1. The specimen sequenced was PBMCs. This receptor was obtained from a young man in good health and CMV-seronegative. CDR3 protein: CASSSFDRGSNQPQHF. CDR3 nucleotides: TGTGCCAGCAGTTCCTTCGACAGGGGTAGCAATCAGCCCCAGCATTTT.